This record looks at one T cell receptor beta chain sequence and its context. Its antigen remains unknown. Investigators merged groups given second doses at roughly 4 or roughly 12 weeks. The entry originates in a study of T cell responses to AZD1222 COVID-19 vaccine. The study, taken as a whole, reports: There were vaccine-associated CD4 TCRs across spike, dominant at 160-218 and 743-854. Elevations in Spike-specific TCR breadth and depth followed administration of two AZD1222 doses.

Assay: immunoSEQ multiplex PCR; the TCRdb copy retains only in-frame clones and omits some. The repertoire holds approximately 150,000 clones, roughly 91% seen once, with 1.9% in the top ten. The J segment lost 0 bases and the V segment lost 2 bases, leaving 6 bases of the junction unmatched. The CDR3 spans 16 residues. Per the germline V gene, CDR1 is MNHEY and CDR2 is SVGAGI. The TCR originated in an adult who received the AZD1222 COVID-19 vaccine. The specimen comprised peripheral blood, sampled 28 days after the second AZD1222 dose. The chain is built from TRBV6-5 and TRBJ2-5; 7 nucleotides align to TRBD2. CDR3 protein: CASSYEASGNQETQYF. DNA of the CDR3: TGTGCCAGCAGTTACGAGGCTAGCGGAAACCAAGAGACCCAGTACTTC.